What follows are 23 T cell receptor beta chains derived from one specimen sequenced in a study of regulatory T cells in long-lasting Graves disease. Arm-PCR of CDR3 regions and iRepertoire HTBI primers were the basis on which TCR beta libraries were built. Each CDR3 protein gets one entry after TCRdb re-called the multiplex PCR reads with MiXCR. The sample includes 350,000 to 450,000 distinct CDR3 sequences, 12% of them seen just once. As for time point: newly diagnosed GD, antithyroid drugs for less than 3 months. Extracted RNA from PBMCs served as the source of the TCR library. The sample also formed part of further work on T cells in Graves' hyperthyroidism and ophthalmopathy.

Sequences were derived from peripheral blood mononuclear cells (PBMCs), sampled at new diagnosis, from a patient treated with antithyroid drugs. The receptor set was obtained from a young woman with Graves disease.

This clonotype was counted between two and nine times. This chain uses TRBV11-2 with TRBJ2-7; 9 positions agree with TRBD2. The V gene end was trimmed by 3 bases and the J gene end by 3 bases; junction bases not matched to a gene: 12. The CDR3 loop spans 17 amino acids. The V gene's germline CDR1 is SGHAT and CDR2 FQNNGV. The CDR3 spells CASSFKIARGGDYEQYV. CDR3 nucleotides: TGTGCCAGCAGCTTTAAAATAGCTCGCGGGGGGGACTACGAGCAGTACGTC.

The chain is built from TRBV19 and TRBJ2-7; D remains unclear. The CDR3 consists of 13 residues. Germline-derived CDR1 and CDR2 are LNHDA and SQIVND (reference sequence). The V end lost 5 bases, the J end lost 3 bases, and 11 bases lay between the germline ends. The chain's CDR3 is CASSPLLFYEQYF. For the CDR3, the DNA is TGTGCCAGTAGTCCCCTCTTGTTCTACGAGCAGTACTTC.

Notes on this clonotype: A single base separates this from a much larger clone, so it may be a read error. The V gene is TRBV2, the J gene TRBJ2-4; TRBD1 matches at 7 bases. This CDR3 has 13 amino acids. Germline lookup yields CDR1 SNHLY and CDR2 FYNNEI. Here the CDR3 reads CASRPTGNYGYIF. The CDR3 coding sequence is TGTGCCAGCAGGCCGACAGGGAACTATGGCTACATCTTC.

This clonotype was seen a few times. The V and J genes are TRBV11-2 and TRBJ1-1; D gene ambiguous. The CDR3 has 15 amino acids. Trimming cost V 1 base and J 1 base, with 10 bases left between them. Germline assignment: CDR1 SGHAT and CDR2 FQNNGV. In DNA, the CDR3 is TGTGCCAGCAGCTTAGCCGTCCGACAGAACACTGAAGCTTTCTTT. Its translation: CASSLAVRQNTEAFF.

The sample holds a few counts of this clonotype. The chain has TRBV7-3 and TRBJ2-6; the D call may be TRBD1 or TRBD2 (5 bases each). V gave up 5 bases and J gave up 4 bases, with 21 bases separating them. The CDR3 totals 18 residues. Germline CDR1 is SGHTA and CDR2 is FQGTGA. CDR3: CASSPLGRGARGANVLTF. In DNA, the CDR3 is TGTGCCAGCAGCCCCTTGGGACGGGGTGCGAGAGGGGCCAACGTCCTGACTTTC.

With regard to this clonotype: Possible read error: a much larger clone is one base away. The chain uses TRBV7-3 and TRBJ2-7; tentative D call: TRBD1 (5 bases). Germline-derived CDR1 and CDR2 are SGHTA and FQGTGA. The CDR3 has 15 residues. In nucleotides, the CDR3 is TGTGCCAGCGGCTTAACGTCCAGGGACTCCTACGAGCAGTACTTC. The encoded protein is CASGLTSRDSYEQYF.

This clonotype was detected ten times or more. The chain uses TRBV20-1 and TRBJ2-5; D remains unclear. The V end lost 2 bases, the J end lost 2 bases, and 6 bases lay between the germline ends. Germline CDR1 and CDR2: DFQATT and SNEGSKA (reference sequence). CDR3 size: 12 residues. The chain's CDR3 is CSARLQQETQYF. The CDR3 DNA sequence: TGCAGTGCTAGACTCCAGCAAGAGACCCAGTACTTC.

This clonotype showed up just a few times. This sequence joins TRBV20-1 and TRBJ2-1; 11 nucleotides align to TRBD2. The J segment lost 5 bases and the V segment lost 1 base, leaving 13 bases of the junction unmatched. Germline assignment: CDR1 DFQATT and CDR2 SNEGSKA (reference sequence). The CDR3 totals 18 residues. The CDR3 nucleotides read TGCAGTGCTAGAGCTCTAGCGGGGGGCAGGGTCCACCACAATGAGCAGTTCTTC. Translating gives CSARALAGGRVHHNEQFF.

The chain is built from TRBV29-1 and TRBJ2-1; 14 nucleotides match TRBD2. Per germline, CDR1 SQVTM and CDR2 ANQGSEA. Trimming at V came to 4 bases and at J to 6 bases, leaving 8 bases not matched to a gene. The CDR3 is 16 residues long. DNA of the CDR3: TGCAGCGTTGTAGGGGGGACTAGCGGGAGCGTCAATGAGCAGTTCTTC. This translates into CSVVGGTSGSVNEQFF.

This clonotype was observed at least ten times. This chain connects TRBV2 to TRBJ2-5; D tentatively reads TRBD1 or TRBD2 (6 bases each). Germline lookup yields CDR1 SNHLY and CDR2 FYNNEI. The CDR3 loop spans 12 amino acids. Trimming pared 11 bases from V and 5 bases from J, leaving 15 bases between. DNA of the CDR3: TGTGCCGGGGGGCTAGCTCCGGAGACCCAGTACTTC. Its protein product is CAGGLAPETQYF.

This clonotype was counted ten times or more. This sequence joins TRBV6-2 or TRBV6-3 and TRBJ2-1; maybe TRBD2 (6 bases). Germline CDR1 and CDR2: MNHEY and SVGEGT. This CDR3 comprises 17 residues. V shed 2 bases and J shed 7 bases, with 21 bases lying between them. CDR3 protein: CASSYNRGMSIRNEQFF. The DNA for the CDR3 is TGTGCCAGCAGTTACAATCGGGGGATGAGTATAAGGAATGAGCAGTTCTTC.

At least ten counts were recorded for this clonotype. The chain employs TRBV4-3 and TRBJ1-2; D ambiguous. This CDR3 has 17 amino acids. Looked up from germline, CDR1 is LGHNA and CDR2 is YSLEER. The V gene lost 0 bases and the J gene lost 7 bases, with 21 bases spanning the gap. CDR3 in DNA: TGCGCCAGCAGCCAAGACGCCCCGGCCCCGATCGGAATTGGCTACACCTTC. This translates into CASSQDAPAPIGIGYTF.

This clonotype was detected many times. CDR3 bases: TGTGCCAGCGAGGGACACCAGAACACTGAAGCTTTCTTT. Encoded protein: CASEGHQNTEAFF. The chain employs TRBV2 and TRBJ1-1, with D possibly matching TRBD1 (6 bases). The CDR3 has 13 amino acids. Trimming left V 8 bases short and J 1 base short, with 11 bases between. Per germline, CDR1 SNHLY and CDR2 FYNNEI.

This clonotype was detected only a few times. The chain carries TRBV19 and TRBJ1-1; no clear D. This CDR3 comprises 19 residues. The V gene lost 9 bases and the J gene lost 0 bases, with 29 bases spanning the gap. CDR1 and CDR2 (germline): LNHDA, SQIVND (reference sequence). The CDR3 here is CAREATTIPRHKMNTEAFF. Here the CDR3 DNA reads TGTGCCAGAGAAGCTACGACAATTCCCCGACACAAAATGAACACTGAAGCTTTCTTT.

The chain couples TRBV10-3 to TRBJ1-2; D call uncertain. Trimming took 0 bases from V and 8 from J, leaving 10 bases between them. The CDR3 is 13 residues long. Per the germline V gene, CDR1 is ENHRY and CDR2 is SYGVKD. The CDR3 spells CAISESDRWGYTF. The CDR3 coding sequence is TGTGCCATCAGTGAGTCAGACCGTTGGGGCTACACCTTC.

This clonotype was detected many times. This chain uses TRBV12-3 or TRBV12-4 with TRBJ2-2; unclear D gene. The CDR3 length is 17 residues. The V end was cut by 3 bases, the J end by 1 base, with 15 bases between. As DNA, the CDR3 is TGTGCCAGCAGTTTCCTCTCGGGCAGGAGGAACACCGGGGAGCTGTTTTTT. Its translation: CASSFLSGRRNTGELFF.

This clonotype was counted many times. This chain joins TRBV11-2 and TRBJ1-4, with D possibly TRBD1 on 5 matching bases. In germline, CDR1 is SGHAT, CDR2 FQNNGV. The CDR3 is 15 amino acids. Trimming removed 6 bases from V and 7 bases from J, with 18 bases in between. The CDR3 protein is CASSRQSGSGEKLFF. CDR3 sequence (DNA): TGTGCCAGCAGTCGACAGTCTGGGTCTGGTGAAAAACTGTTTTTT.

The chain couples TRBV6-1 to TRBJ1-1; D call uncertain. The V end was cut by 4 bases, the J end by 3 bases, with 15 bases between. CDR3 size: 15 residues. Looked up from germline, CDR1 is MNHNS and CDR2 is SASEGT. CDR3 nucleotide sequence: TGTGCCAGCAGTGGTCAAGTGTTATCGGACACTGAAGCTTTCTTT. Its protein is CASSGQVLSDTEAFF.

This clonotype was seen ten or more times. V is TRBV11-2 and J is TRBJ1-1, with 9 positions matching TRBD1. V trimming: 5 bases; J trimming: 5 bases; junction bases outside the gene matches: 12. Looked up from germline, CDR1 is SGHAT and CDR2 is FQNNGV. The CDR3 has 16 amino acids. DNA of the CDR3: TGTGCCAGCAGCCAGGGAAGGACAGGGGTGAGGACTGAAGCTTTCTTT. Encoded protein: CASSQGRTGVRTEAFF.

This clonotype was observed at least ten times. J is TRBJ2-5 and V is TRBV20-1, with D perhaps matching TRBD2 (6 bases). CDR3 length: 14 amino acids. V lost 8 bases, J lost 1 base, and 17 bases lay in between. Germline assignment: CDR1 DFQATT and CDR2 SNEGSKA (reference sequence). The CDR3 is CSPTKDGGQETQYF. The CDR3 DNA reads as TGCAGTCCAACCAAGGACGGGGGCCAAGAGACCCAGTACTTC.

This clonotype came up many times. The chain is built from TRBV7-2 and TRBJ1-1, with a possible D match to TRBD1 (6 bases). Germline V gives CDR1 SGHTA, CDR2 FQGNSA. The CDR3 is made up of 14 amino acids. V was shortened by 5 bases and J by 7 bases, with 17 bases between the two germline ends. The CDR3 is CASSGQFRPHEAFF. The CDR3 bases are TGTGCCAGCAGCGGACAGTTTCGACCCCATGAAGCTTTCTTT.

This clonotype was recorded many times. The chain is built from TRBV20-1 and TRBJ2-1, with 14 bases aligning to TRBD2. Germline CDR1 DFQATT, CDR2 SNEGSKA (reference sequence). The CDR3 has 16 residues. V trimming: 4 bases; J trimming: 0 bases; junction bases outside the gene matches: 2. CDR3 in amino acids: CSAKGTSGSSYNEQFF. The CDR3 coding sequence is TGCAGTGCTAAAGGGACTAGCGGGAGCTCCTACAATGAGCAGTTCTTC.

The table lists this clonotype with a few counts. This chain uses TRBV6-1 with TRBJ2-3; 9 bases line up with TRBD2. The CDR3 consists of 16 residues. Trimming removed 5 bases from V and 0 bases from J; junction bases left unmatched: 6. The germline gives CDR1 MNHNS, CDR2 SASEGT. The CDR3 DNA reads as TGTGCCAGCAGTATGCGACTAGCGGAAAGCACAGATACGCAGTATTTT. Protein: CASSMRLAESTDTQYF.